Below, 9 T cell receptor beta chains from the same sample are listed, as sequenced in a study of PD-1 blockade in classical Hodgkin lymphoma. As for time point: newly diagnosed, previously untreated cHL patient sample. Applied to thawed PBMCs, magnetic negative selection was the method used to isolate CD8+ T cells. Repertoires were generated with immunoSEQ multiplex PCR, while TCRdb's copy carries only in-frame clones and drops some. This sample has about 4,200 clones, with roughly 86% found just once. Sequencing used CD8+ T cells from blood. The receptors shown here come from a human donor with classical Hodgkin lymphoma.

The sample holds one count of this clone. The J gene is TRBJ2-7, the V gene TRBV29-1; D possibly corresponds to TRBD1 (8 bases). The CDR3 consists of 15 residues. From germline, CDR1 is SQVTM and CDR2 ANQGSEA. V was clipped by 6 bases and J by 0 bases, with 18 bases between them. CDR3 loop: CSVRGDRTVSYEQYF. The CDR3 DNA reads as TGCAGCGTACGGGGGGACAGGACGGTCTCCTACGAGCAGTACTTC.

The V call is TRBV7-2, the J call TRBJ2-7; D is perhaps TRBD1 (6 bases). This CDR3 region has 15 residues. Trimming left V 5 bases short and J 1 base short, with 15 bases between. In germline, CDR1 is SGHTA, CDR2 FQGNSA. CDR3: CASSTPGTPSYEQYF. The CDR3 DNA is TGTGCCAGCAGCACCCCCGGGACACCTTCCTACGAGCAGTACTTC. The full variable domain, in which reference TRBV7-2 and TRBJ2-7 provide the parts outside the CDR3, is GAGVSQSPSNKVTEKGKDVELRCDPISGHTALYWYRQSLGQGLEFLIYFQGNSAPDKSGLPSDRFSAERTGGSVSTLTIQRTQQEDSAVYLCASSTPGTPSYEQYFGPGTRLTVT.

CDR3 DNA: TGTGCCAGCAGCTCCCAGGTCGGACCCATGAACACTGAAGCTTTCTTT. Its protein is CASSSQVGPMNTEAFF. The chain recombines TRBV9 with TRBJ1-1, with D hard to call. The V gene lost 4 bases and the J gene lost 0 bases, with 16 bases spanning the gap. The CDR3 totals 16 residues. Germline values: CDR1 SGDLS, CDR2 YYNGEE.

J is TRBJ1-2 and V is TRBV6-1; D is ambiguous. The germline CDR1 and CDR2 sequences are MNHNS and SASEGT. The CDR3 runs 15 residues. V gave up 7 bases and J gave up 0 bases, with 15 bases separating them. CDR3 sequence reads: CASTPAPSANYGYTF. The DNA for the CDR3 is TGTGCCAGCACCCCTGCACCGTCAGCTAACTATGGCTACACCTTC.

The chain carries TRBV4-2 and TRBJ2-5, with 11 nucleotides matching TRBD2. The last part of the DNA fits TRBJ2-7 better; the J call may be wrong. Germline V gives CDR1 LGHNA, CDR2 YNFKEQ. The CDR3 covers 16 residues. The CDR3 is CASSQVPGLAEYEQYF. DNA of the CDR3: TGTGCCAGCAGCCAGGTTCCGGGACTAGCGGAGTACGAGCAGTACTTC.

The genes are TRBV7-9 and TRBJ2-7; D is unresolved. Germline lookup yields CDR1 SEHNR and CDR2 FQNEAQ (reference sequence). The CDR3 is made up of 12 amino acids. With 3 bases removed from V and 2 bases from J, the gap between germline ends came to 5 bases. CDR3 sequence (DNA): TGTGCCAGCAGCTTTATCGCCTACGAGCAGTACTTC. Protein: CASSFIAYEQYF. The full variable domain, completed using reference TRBV7-9 and TRBJ2-7, is DTGVSQNPRHKITKRGQNVTFRCDPISEHNRLYWYRQTLGQGPEFLTYFQNEAQLEKSRLLSDRFSAERPKGSFSTLEIQRTEQGDSAMYLCASSFIAYEQYFGPGTRLTVT.

The J gene is TRBJ1-3, the V gene TRBV11-2, with 7 bases identical to TRBD1. CDR1 is SGHAT, CDR2 FQNNGV, per germline. Losses at the gene ends were 4 bases for V and 0 bases for J; bases not matched to a gene: 12. This CDR3 is 18 amino acids long. This CDR3 is CASSSEYRGLSSGNTIYF. The CDR3 coding sequence is TGTGCCAGCAGCTCCGAGTACAGGGGCCTAAGCTCTGGAAACACCATATATTTT.

This rearrangement joins TRBV9 to TRBJ1-2; D not resolved. Trimming removed 3 bases from V and 3 bases from J, with 15 bases in between. Germline V gives CDR1 SGDLS, CDR2 YYNGEE. The CDR3 length is 15 residues. CDR3 nucleotides: TGTGCCAGCAGCGCGGCGAGGACGGTACACTATGGCTACACCTTC. As protein: CASSAARTVHYGYTF.

This chain joins TRBV5-6 and TRBJ2-7, with 8 bases lining up with TRBD2. This CDR3 contains 14 residues. V trimming: 0 bases; J trimming: 3 bases; junction bases outside the gene matches: 2. From germline, CDR1 is SGHDT and CDR2 YYEEEE. The DNA of the CDR3 is TGTGCCAGCAGCTTGGGGACTAGCCTCTACGAGCAGTACTTC. The encoded protein is CASSLGTSLYEQYF.